This passage covers 8 T cell receptor beta chains from one sample sequenced in a study (dated by TCRdb to 2015 to 2016). Library preparation was by RT-PCR. TCRdb shows the sequencer as Illumina MiSeq. The public reads were reprocessed in TCRdb via fastp at Q25 and MiXCR, keeping in-frame beta chains. CDR3 protein sequences are deduplicated, and each keeps its most common genes and DNA. For this sample the table gives approximately 720,000 distinct CDR3 sequences, of which approximately 15% were detected only once. Together, the top ten hold roughly 3.9% of the sample. The sequenced sample was memory CD4+ T cells from blood. The source is a female donor in good health, serving as a healthy control.

This chain connects TRBV29-1 to TRBJ2-3, with 7 positions matching TRBD2. The CDR3 loop spans 13 amino acids. V trimming: 2 bases; J trimming: 13 bases; junction bases outside the gene matches: 12. Germline V gene sequence: CDR1 SQVTM, CDR2 ANQGSEA. CDR3: CSVEPMTSRGEYF. The DNA of the CDR3 is TGCAGCGTTGAACCGATGACTAGCCGGGGAGAGTATTTT.

V gene TRBV3-1 combines with J gene TRBJ2-3, with D possibly TRBD2 on 5 matching bases. This CDR3 comprises 14 residues. V was trimmed by 0 bases and J by 6 bases, leaving 10 bases between them. CDR1 and CDR2 from the germline V gene are LGHDT and YNNKEL (reference sequence). CDR3 bases: TGTGCCAGCAGCCAAGATCGAGGGAGCGATACGCAGTATTTT. This translates into CASSQDRGSDTQYF.

Comments on this clonotype: One junction end disagrees with the germline gene, perhaps due to a read error. This sequence joins TRBV20-1 and TRBJ2-7; tentatively, D is TRBD2 (5 bases). CDR1 and CDR2 (germline): DFQATT, SNEGSKA (reference sequence). The CDR3 has 13 residues. CDR3 sequence (DNA): TGCAGTGCTAGCCCTCCCCCCCTTGGGGAGCAATACTTC. This gives the protein CSASPPPLGEQYF.

This clonotype occurred many times. J is TRBJ2-2 and V is TRBV7-9; D call uncertain. The V and J ends lost 3 bases and 6 bases respectively, with 8 bases between them. CDR1 is SEHNR, CDR2 FQNEAQ, per germline (reference sequence). CDR3 length: 13 amino acids. This CDR3 reads CASSFEGAGELFF. CDR3 bases: TGTGCCAGCAGCTTTGAAGGAGCCGGGGAGCTGTTTTTT. The variable domain in full, with the rest retrieved from reference TRBV7-9 and TRBJ2-2, is DTGVSQNPRHKITKRGQNVTFRCDPISEHNRLYWYRQTLGQGPEFLTYFQNEAQLEKSRLLSDRFSAERPKGSFSTLEIQRTEQGDSAMYLCASSFEGAGELFFGEGSRLTVL.

V and J are TRBV9 and TRBJ1-2; TRBD1 matches at 10 bases. V lost 4 bases, J lost 8 bases, and 17 bases stayed unmatched. The length of the CDR3 is 17 residues. Germline-derived CDR1 and CDR2 are SGDLS and YYNGEE. CDR3 residues: CASSQKLLRDRGRGYTF. The CDR3 region has the DNA TGTGCCAGCAGCCAAAAACTACTTAGGGACAGGGGAAGAGGCTACACCTTC.

The chain recombines TRBV30 with TRBJ2-5, with 15 bases aligning to TRBD2. The J segment lost 7 bases and the V segment lost 1 base, leaving 1 base of the junction unmatched. This CDR3 is built from 14 residues. Germline assignment: CDR1 GTSNPN and CDR2 SVGIG (reference sequence). CDR3 nucleotides: TGTGCCTGGAGTGGGGGACTAGCGGGAGGGACCCAGTACTTC. The encoded protein is CAWSGGLAGGTQYF. Drawing the rest from reference TRBV30 and TRBJ2-5, the complete variable domain is SQTIHQWPATLVQPVGSPLSLECTVEGTSNPNLYWYRQAAGRGLQLLFYSVGIGQISSEVPQNLSASRPQDRQFILSSKKLLLSDSGFYLCAWSGGLAGGTQYFGPGTRLLVL.

This rearrangement joins TRBV4-2 to TRBJ2-6; D is unclear. CDR1 is LGHNA, CDR2 YNFKEQ, per germline. The CDR3 covers 16 residues. V was cut by 1 base and J by 0 bases, with 7 bases left in between. This CDR3 reads CASSQALVSGANVLTF. CDR3 nucleotide sequence: TGTGCCAGCAGCCAAGCTTTAGTCTCTGGGGCCAACGTCCTGACTTTC.

This clonotype was seen at least ten times. This chain links TRBV7-2 with TRBJ2-4, with TRBD1 matching 10 bases. J lost 9 bases, V lost 1 base, and 6 bases had no gene match. The germline CDR1 and CDR2 sequences are SGHTA and FQGNSA. The CDR3 extends over 15 amino acids. For the CDR3, the DNA is TGTGCCAGCAGCTTAGGGGGGACAGGGGTTGCCATTCAGTACTTC. It codes for CASSLGGTGVAIQYF.